The clone carrying this TCR beta chain turned up a few times. The J segment lost 7 bases and the V segment lost 4 bases, leaving 10 bases of the junction unmatched. Germline values: CDR1 MNHEY, CDR2 SVGAGI. The CDR3 covers 15 residues. This record belongs to a study of blood T cell repertoires in COVID-19. Study in general: The study drew acute and convalescent COVID-19 samples from the United States, Italy and Spain. PBMCs, B-cell-depleted T cells, or T cells were the source of the cDNA or gDNA that made up the material.

Under the authors' procedure: Amplification from reference gene primers served as the basis for estimated nucleated cell counts. TCRdb's copy holds only in-frame clones and misses some; the assay was immunoSEQ multiplex PCR. V, J and clone size reflect that table, while D and trimming were determined from the DNA. The sample carries approximately 93,000 clones, roughly 71% recorded once. Sequencing was done on a sample of peripheral blood. V usage is TRBV6-5 and J usage is TRBJ1-1, with 9 bases that match TRBD1. The source is a woman older than 75 with acute or convalescent COVID-19. CDR3 coding DNA: TGTGCCAGCAGTTCACGACAGGGGGGAAGTATTGAAGCTTTCTTT. Its translation: CASSSRQGGSIEAFF.